These 14 T cell receptor beta chains were sequenced from one sample in a study of response to subunit inactivated influenza vaccine. A single record per CDR3 protein comes from TCRdb applying MiXCR to the RT-PCR reads. The repertoire holds approximately 530,000 distinct CDR3 sequences, with approximately 12% as singletons. The sequenced sample was PBMCs from blood, obtained roughly 45 days after vaccination. The source of these receptors is a middle-aged man who received an inactivated influenza vaccine.

The sample holds a few counts of this clonotype. The chain recombines TRBV7-9 with TRBJ1-1; TRBD1 might be the D (5 bases). The ends were cut back, 3 bases at V and 5 bases at J, with 16 bases in the middle. CDR1 is SEHNR and CDR2 is FQNEAQ in the germline V gene (reference sequence). The CDR3 runs 15 residues. CDR3 sequence: CASSFIGRGWTEAFF. In DNA, the CDR3 is TGTGCCAGCAGCTTTATCGGAAGGGGTTGGACTGAAGCTTTCTTT. The variable domain in full, completed from reference TRBV7-9 and TRBJ1-1, reads DTGVSQNPRHKITKRGQNVTFRCDPISEHNRLYWYRQTLGQGPEFLTYFQNEAQLEKSRLLSDRFSAERPKGSFSTLEIQRTEQGDSAMYLCASSFIGRGWTEAFFGQGTRLTVV.

The sample holds one count of this clonotype. This chain uses TRBV5-1 with TRBJ2-5, with 12 nucleotides matching TRBD2. V trimming: 3 bases; J trimming: 4 bases; junction bases outside the gene matches: 10. This CDR3 comprises 17 residues. The germline V gene encodes CDR1 SGHRS and CDR2 YFSETQ. CDR3 nucleotide sequence: TGCGCCAGCAGCTCCCAACCGACTAGCGGGAGTGGAGAGACCCAGTACTTC. Translation: CASSSQPTSGSGETQYF. Using reference TRBV5-1 and TRBJ2-5 for the parts outside the CDR3, the full variable domain is KAGVTQTPRYLIKTRGQQVTLSCSPISGHRSVSWYQQTPGQGLQFLFEYFSETQRNKGNFPGRFSGRQFSNSRSEMNVSTLELGDSALYLCASSSQPTSGSGETQYFGPGTRLLVL.

This clonotype has more than one count but fewer than ten. The genes are TRBV20-1 and TRBJ2-1, with 15 bases lining up with TRBD2. The junction had 4 bases not matched to a gene; V was cut back by 1 base and J by 6 bases. Germline V gives CDR1 DFQATT, CDR2 SNEGSKA (reference sequence). CDR3 length: 16 amino acids. The CDR3 nucleotides are TGCAGTGCTAGAGGGACTAGCGGGGGGGCACGCAATGAGCAGTTCTTC. Encoded protein: CSARGTSGGARNEQFF.

The genes are TRBV19 and TRBJ2-7, with D perhaps matching TRBD2 (5 bases). Germline V lookup: CDR1 LNHDA, CDR2 SQIVND (reference sequence). This CDR3 has 13 amino acids. Trimming stripped 3 bases from V and 1 base from J, with 7 bases between. CDR3 DNA: TGTGCCAGTAGTATCCCGGGATCCTACGAGCAGTACTTC. This codes for CASSIPGSYEQYF.

The chain carries TRBV27 and TRBJ2-1, with 7 bases identical to TRBD2. The CDR3 extends over 18 amino acids. V trimming: 6 bases; J trimming: 8 bases; junction bases outside the gene matches: 22. The germline V gene has CDR1 MNHEY and CDR2 SMNVEV (reference sequence). CDR3 in amino acids: CASRSSATSAQKAYEQFF. In nucleotides, the CDR3 is TGTGCCAGCAGATCCTCGGCAACTAGCGCCCAGAAGGCGTATGAGCAGTTCTTC.

This clonotype turned up a few times. This chain joins TRBV6-2 or TRBV6-3 and TRBJ2-5; 8 bases match TRBD2. The germline gives CDR1 MNHEY, CDR2 SVGEGT. The length of the CDR3 is 14 residues. The V segment lost 5 bases and the J segment 7 bases; nucleotides outside the gene matches: 9. DNA of the CDR3: TGTGCCAGCAGTCCGAGCGGGGGCCCCGGGACCCAGTACTTC. Amino acids: CASSPSGGPGTQYF.

This clonotype was seen ten or more times. The rearrangement joins TRBV6-2 or TRBV6-3 to TRBJ1-1, with a weak D call TRBD1 (6 bases). CDR3 size: 16 residues. Trimming pared 0 bases from V and 3 bases from J, leaving 14 bases between. Looked up from germline, CDR1 is MNHEY and CDR2 is SVGEGT. The CDR3 reads CASSYSVRGSDTEAFF. CDR3 nucleotides: TGTGCCAGCAGTTACTCAGTGAGGGGGTCGGACACTGAAGCTTTCTTT.

This clonotype has ten or more counts. The rearrangement links TRBV11-3 to TRBJ2-1; D is possibly TRBD1 or TRBD2 (5 bases each). This CDR3 region has 15 residues. Looked up from germline, CDR1 is SGHNT and CDR2 is YENEEA. V was cut by 3 bases and J by 6 bases, with 15 bases left in between. The CDR3 sequence is CASSFGGHLLNEQFF. The CDR3 DNA sequence: TGTGCCAGCAGCTTTGGGGGTCACCTACTCAATGAGCAGTTCTTC.

Details on this clonotype: Given a much more abundant clone one base away, this may be a read error. V and J are TRBV9 and TRBJ2-1; 8 nucleotides align to TRBD1. The CDR3 has 15 residues. CDR1 and CDR2 from the germline V gene are SGDLS and YYNGEE. The CDR3, as DNA: TGTGCCAGCAGCGTCCGACAGGGGTCGTACAATGAGCAGCTCTTC. Protein sequence: CASSVRQGSYNEQLF.

The V and J genes are TRBV20-1 and TRBJ2-1; a weak D match, TRBD2 (6 bases). Germline V gives CDR1 DFQATT, CDR2 SNEGSKA (reference sequence). The CDR3 has 11 residues. V was trimmed by 5 bases and J by 12 bases, leaving 14 bases between them. In nucleotides, the CDR3 is TGCAGTGCTTGGACTATCGGACGGCAGTTCTTC. This gives the protein CSAWTIGRQFF.

CDR3 DNA sequence: TGTGCCAGCAGTCCGGATGCCCGGGGGGGCTACGAGCAGTACTTC. This codes for CASSPDARGGYEQYF. The chain links TRBV12-3 or TRBV12-4 to TRBJ2-7; TRBD2 aligns across 8 bases. The CDR3 sequence is 15 residues long. The V gene end was trimmed by 5 bases and the J gene end by 3 bases; junction bases not matched to a gene: 9.

This clonotype was picked up many times. This CDR3 reads CSARDLRGREPQHF. In nucleotides, the CDR3 is TGCAGTGCTAGAGATCTGAGGGGTAGGGAGCCCCAGCATTTT. This sequence joins TRBV20-1 and TRBJ1-5, with D perhaps TRBD1 (5 bases). The CDR3 is 14 residues long. The V and J ends lost 0 bases and 8 bases respectively, with 14 bases between them. Germline V gives CDR1 DFQATT, CDR2 SNEGSKA (reference sequence).

There are a few counts of this clonotype. The chain has TRBV9 and TRBJ2-2; tentatively, D is TRBD2 (6 bases). V lost 2 bases to trimming and J lost 3 bases, with 14 bases between them. Germline V lookup: CDR1 SGDLS, CDR2 YYNGEE. The CDR3 has 16 amino acids. For the CDR3, the DNA is TGTGCCAGCAGCGTTCACGGGAGTGGGGACACCGGGGAGCTGTTTTTT. This sequence encodes CASSVHGSGDTGELFF.

Comments on this clonotype: One end of the junction varies from germline; a read error may be responsible. The chain is built from TRBV12-3 or TRBV12-4 and TRBJ2-1; 8 bases match TRBD2. The CDR3 is made up of 16 amino acids. As DNA, the CDR3 is TGTGTCAGCAGTTTTGTAGCGGGAAGCTCCTACAATGAGCAGTTCTTC. Translating it yields CVSSFVAGSSYNEQFF.